The 20 T cell receptor beta chains below were found in one sample sequenced in a study of cytomegalovirus exposure and HLA in healthy donors. The PCR used 60 Vbeta and 13 Jbeta primers. TCRdb's copy holds only in-frame clones and misses some; the assay was immunoSEQ multiplex PCR. The data show about 150,000 clones, roughly 80% seen once. The material sequenced was PBMCs. All receptors derive from a man aged 35-49 years in good health and CMV-seropositive.

This sequence joins TRBV27 and TRBJ2-1, with 7 positions matching TRBD2. Per the germline V gene, CDR1 is MNHEY and CDR2 is SMNVEV (reference sequence). J lost 9 bases, V lost 2 bases, and 7 bases had no gene match. The CDR3 consists of 14 residues. Written as DNA, the CDR3 is TGTGCCAGCAGTTTAGGGAGGGCTCTGGGTGAGCAGTTCTTC. Its translation is CASSLGRALGEQFF.

In DNA, the CDR3 is TGTGCCAGTAGTATAGTGGTTGGACAGAGGACCTATGGCTACACCTTC. It yields the protein CASSIVVGQRTYGYTF. The rearrangement joins TRBV19 to TRBJ1-2; TRBD1 is a possible D gene (6 bases). The CDR3 is 16 residues long. The V and J ends lost 1 base and 4 bases respectively, with 16 bases between them. Germline CDR1 reads LNHDA; CDR2 reads SQIVND (reference sequence).

This clone was observed a few times. This rearrangement joins TRBV5-5 to TRBJ2-5, with TRBD1 matching over 9 bases. The DNA matches TRBJ2-7 better at its end, which makes the J call doubtful. CDR3 length equals 14 residues. CDR1 is SGHKS and CDR2 is YYEKEE in the germline V gene (reference sequence). CDR3 nucleotides: TGTGCCAGCTTTCCGGGACAGGGTATTTCCGAGCAGTACTTC. Protein: CASFPGQGISEQYF.

This clone was found once. This chain connects TRBV9 to TRBJ1-5, with D possibly matching TRBD1 (5 bases). CDR1 is SGDLS, CDR2 YYNGEE, per germline. V was cut by 0 bases and J by 7 bases, with 11 bases left in between. This CDR3 has 14 amino acids. The CDR3 DNA reads as TGTGCCAGCAGCGTAGGGCAGGGCGACCAGCCCCAGCATTTT. Its translation: CASSVGQGDQPQHF.

Notes on this clone: A junction boundary mismatches the germline segment, possibly from a read error. The chain combines TRBV7-9 with TRBJ2-7; 10 nucleotides line up with TRBD2. The length of the CDR3 is 14 residues. Per germline, CDR1 SEHNR and CDR2 FQNEAQ (reference sequence). The CDR3 DNA reads TGTTCCAGCAGCTTCGGACTAGCGGTCGACGAGCAGTACTTC. This sequence encodes CSSSFGLAVDEQYF.

In this sample, this clone turned up once. This chain links TRBV5-6 with TRBJ1-2; D unresolved. Germline V gene lookup returns CDR1 SGHDT and CDR2 YYEEEE. V was clipped by 4 bases and J by 5 bases, with 9 bases between them. The CDR3 consists of 12 residues. CDR3 in DNA: TGTGCCAGCAGCACAAATTCGTATGGCTACACCTTC. This encodes CASSTNSYGYTF.

The chain uses TRBV7-6 and TRBJ1-1; 9 bases line up with TRBD1. V lost 5 bases to trimming and J lost 6 bases; unmatched junction nucleotides: 10. CDR3 length: 15 residues. Germline assignment: CDR1 SGHVS and CDR2 FNYEAQ. The CDR3 reads CASSRIIQGAAEAFF. The CDR3 DNA reads TGTGCCAGCAGCCGAATTATACAGGGGGCGGCTGAAGCTTTCTTT.

About this clone itself: At one boundary the junction diverges from the germline segment, which might be a read error. The chain employs TRBV29-1 and TRBJ2-5; tentative D call: TRBD1 (5 bases). CDR1 and CDR2 from the germline V gene are SQVTM and ANQGSEA. The length of the CDR3 is 14 residues. CDR3 region: CSVGGLPGQGTQYF. The DNA of the CDR3 is TGCAGCGTTGGGGGCTTGCCTGGGCAAGGGACCCAGTACTTC.

The V and J genes are TRBV13 and TRBJ2-5; the match to TRBD2 covers 7 bases. Judging by the DNA end, TRBJ2-7 fits better; the J call may be wrong. The CDR3 is made up of 14 amino acids. Germline V gene lookup returns CDR1 PRHDT and CDR2 FYEKMQ (reference sequence). This CDR3 is CASSSGGSWDEQYF. CDR3 sequence (DNA): TGTGCCAGCAGCTCGGGCGGGAGTTGGGACGAGCAGTACTTC.

The V call is TRBV6-1, the J call TRBJ2-7, with D hard to call. Germline CDR1 reads MNHNS; CDR2 reads SASEGT. V was trimmed by 3 bases and J by 4 bases, leaving 10 bases between them. The CDR3 is 13 amino acids. The CDR3 sequence: CASSEISGYEQYF. CDR3 DNA: TGTGCCAGCAGTGAGATATCAGGTTACGAGCAGTACTTC.

The chain combines TRBV2 with TRBJ2-5, with D unclear. Trimming stripped 10 bases from V and 0 bases from J, with 6 bases between. The CDR3 extends over 11 amino acids. The germline V gene encodes CDR1 SNHLY and CDR2 FYNNEI. This CDR3 is CATQYQETQYF. The CDR3 DNA reads as TGTGCCACCCAGTACCAAGAGACCCAGTACTTC.

The sample holds a few counts of this clone. V is TRBV27 and J is TRBJ1-5, with 8 bases matching TRBD1. The CDR3 covers 13 residues. V lost 2 bases, J lost 6 bases, and 0 bases stayed unmatched. In germline, CDR1 is MNHEY, CDR2 SMNVEV (reference sequence). This CDR3 is CASSLDRGQPQHF. DNA for the CDR3: TGTGCCAGCAGTTTAGACAGGGGTCAGCCCCAGCATTTT.

The chain carries TRBV7-2 and TRBJ2-7; D remains unclear. Trimming cost V 5 bases and J 0 bases, with 5 bases left between them. The CDR3 sequence is 12 residues long. CDR1 and CDR2 from the germline V gene are SGHTA and FQGNSA. CDR3 in amino acids: CASSPSSYEQYF. The CDR3 bases are TGTGCCAGCAGCCCGAGCTCCTACGAGCAGTACTTC.

This chain uses TRBV6-5 with TRBJ1-1; TRBD1 matches 7 bases. Germline-derived CDR1 and CDR2 are MNHEY and SVGAGI. Trimming at V came to 4 bases and at J to 5 bases, leaving 10 bases not matched to a gene. The CDR3 length is 15 residues. The DNA of the CDR3 is TGTGCCAGCAGTTCGTTAACAGGGGTGAGAACTGAAGCTTTCTTT. Translated: CASSSLTGVRTEAFF.

The CDR3 DNA sequence: TGTGCCAGCAGCTTGGCGGGCCGACAGACCTATGGCTACACCTTC. Translated: CASSLAGRQTYGYTF. This chain joins TRBV5-4 and TRBJ1-2, with a weak D call TRBD1 (5 bases). Trimming shortened V by 0 bases and J by 4 bases, and 13 bases separated the two germline ends. Per germline, CDR1 SGHNT and CDR2 YYREEE (reference sequence). This CDR3 has 15 residues.

As DNA, the CDR3 is TGTGCCAGCAGCACAAGGAGCGGGGAGCTGTTTTTT. Protein sequence: CASSTRSGELFF. The gene calls are TRBV7-8 and TRBJ2-2; D gene unclear. The CDR3 is 12 amino acids. Trimming removed 5 bases at V and 7 bases at J, with 8 bases between. The germline gives CDR1 SGHVS, CDR2 FQNEAQ.

This chain uses TRBV29-1 with TRBJ2-7, with D tentatively TRBD2 (6 bases). This CDR3 is 14 amino acids long. Germline lookup yields CDR1 SQVTM and CDR2 ANQGSEA. V shed 3 bases and J shed 3 bases, with 15 bases lying between them. CDR3 sequence reads: CSVDQSGDGYEQYF. The DNA of the CDR3 is TGCAGCGTTGACCAATCGGGGGACGGCTACGAGCAGTACTTC.

The chain carries TRBV13 and TRBJ2-5; 8 nucleotides match TRBD1. CDR1 is PRHDT and CDR2 is FYEKMQ in the germline V gene (reference sequence). The CDR3 sequence is 19 residues long. The trim removed 4 bases at V and 5 bases at J, leaving 21 bases unmatched. The CDR3 spells CASSSYPPNAGGARETQYF. CDR3 nucleotides: TGTGCCAGCAGCTCGTACCCACCTAACGCAGGGGGCGCACGGGAGACCCAGTACTTC.

V and J are TRBV7-3 and TRBJ2-2, with D maybe TRBD2 (6 bases). CDR1 and CDR2 from the germline V gene are SGHTA and FQGTGA. The CDR3 extends over 14 amino acids. V lost 3 bases to trimming and J lost 5 bases, with 10 bases between them. CDR3 protein: CASSFESGTGELFF. CDR3 sequence (DNA): TGTGCCAGCAGCTTTGAGAGCGGGACCGGGGAGCTGTTTTTT. The variable domain in full, completed from reference TRBV7-3 and TRBJ2-2, reads GAGVSQTPSNKVTEKGKYVELRCDPISGHTALYWYRQSLGQGPEFLIYFQGTGAADDSGLPNDRFFAVRPEGSVSTLKIQRTERGDSAVYLCASSFESGTGELFFGEGSRLTVL.

This rearrangement joins TRBV9 to TRBJ2-6; D remains ambiguous. There are 18 residues in the CDR3. Trimming took off 0 bases at V and 0 bases at J, with 13 bases between the two ends. The germline CDR1 and CDR2 sequences are SGDLS and YYNGEE. The CDR3 region has the DNA TGTGCCAGCAGCGTAGGTCCCATGCGGTACTCTGGGGCCAACGTCCTGACTTTC. This sequence encodes CASSVGPMRYSGANVLTF. Using reference TRBV9 and TRBJ2-6 for the parts outside the CDR3, the full variable domain is DSGVTQTPKHLITATGQRVTLRCSPRSGDLSVYWYQQSLDQGLQFLIQYYNGEERAKGNILERFSAQQFPDLHSELNLSSLELGDSALYFCASSVGPMRYSGANVLTFGAGSRLTVL.